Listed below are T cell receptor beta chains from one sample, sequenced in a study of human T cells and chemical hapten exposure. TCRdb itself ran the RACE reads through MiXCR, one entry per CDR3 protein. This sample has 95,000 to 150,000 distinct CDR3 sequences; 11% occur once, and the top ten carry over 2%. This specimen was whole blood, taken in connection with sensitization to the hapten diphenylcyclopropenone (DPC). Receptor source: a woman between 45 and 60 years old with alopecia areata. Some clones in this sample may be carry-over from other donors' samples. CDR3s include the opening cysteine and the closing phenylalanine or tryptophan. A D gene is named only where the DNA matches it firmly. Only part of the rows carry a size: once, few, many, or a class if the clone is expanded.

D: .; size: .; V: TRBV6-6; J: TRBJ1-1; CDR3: CATENTEAFF; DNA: TGTGCCACCGAGAACACTGAAGCTTTCTTT
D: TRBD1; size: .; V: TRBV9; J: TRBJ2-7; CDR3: CASSVAAGTGPYEQYF; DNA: TGTGCCAGCAGCGTAGCAGCGGGGACAGGGCCCTACGAGCAGTACTTC
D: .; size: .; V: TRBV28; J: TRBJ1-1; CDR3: CASSLRSGTMNTEAFF; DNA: TGTGCCAGCAGTTTGAGGAGCGGAACTATGAACACTGAAGCTTTCTTT
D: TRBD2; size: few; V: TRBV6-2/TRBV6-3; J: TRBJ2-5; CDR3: CASSRLAGGEGTQYF; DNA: TGTGCCAGCAGCCGACTAGCGGGAGGTGAAGGGACCCAGTACTTC
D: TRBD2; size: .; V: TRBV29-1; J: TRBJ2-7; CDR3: CSVEELAGAEQYF; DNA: TGCAGCGTTGAGGAGTTAGCGGGAGCCGAGCAGTACTTC
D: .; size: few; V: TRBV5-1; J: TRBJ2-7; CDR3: CASSLETAWVEQYF; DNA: TGCGCCAGCAGCTTGGAAACGGCATGGGTCGAGCAGTACTTC
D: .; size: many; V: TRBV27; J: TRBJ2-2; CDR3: CASSLGQNTGELFF; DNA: TGTGCCAGCAGTTTAGGACAGAACACCGGGGAGCTGTTTTTT
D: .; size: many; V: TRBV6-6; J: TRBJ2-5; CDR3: CASSYVETQYF; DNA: TGTGCCAGCAGTTATGTGGAGACCCAGTACTTC
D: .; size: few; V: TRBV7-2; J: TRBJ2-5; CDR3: CASSDTTGFETQYF; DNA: TGTGCCAGCAGCGACACGACGGGCTTTGAAACCCAGTACTTC
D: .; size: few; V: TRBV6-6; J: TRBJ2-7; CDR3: CASSYNPNWSSYEQYF; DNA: TGTGCCAGCAGTTACAATCCGAATTGGAGCTCCTACGAGCAGTACTTC
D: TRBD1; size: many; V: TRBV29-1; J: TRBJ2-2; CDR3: CSVQGAGELFF; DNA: TGCAGCGTACAGGGGGCCGGGGAGCTGTTTTTT
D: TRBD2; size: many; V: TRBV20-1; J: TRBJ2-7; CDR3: CSAPLTSGRFLPYEQYF; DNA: TGCAGTGCCCCCCTTACTAGCGGGAGGTTCCTACCTTACGAGCAGTACTTC
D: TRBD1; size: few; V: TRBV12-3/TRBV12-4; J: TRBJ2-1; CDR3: CASSRAGTVYNEQFF; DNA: TGTGCCAGCAGTCGAGCCGGGACAGTTTACAATGAGCAGTTCTTC
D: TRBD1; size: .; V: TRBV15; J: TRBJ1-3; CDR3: CATSIVAGTGSGNTIYF; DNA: TGTGCCACCAGCATTGTAGCCGGGACAGGATCTGGAAACACCATATATTTT
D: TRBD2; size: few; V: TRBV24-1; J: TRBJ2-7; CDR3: CATSDRRETRSGRAGQYF; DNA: TGTGCCACCAGTGATCGCCGGGAAACCCGCAGCGGGAGGGCCGGGCAGTACTTC
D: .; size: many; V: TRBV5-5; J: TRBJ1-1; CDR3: CASSLGASTEAFF; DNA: TGTGCCAGCAGCTTGGGGGCCTCCACTGAAGCTTTCTTT